These 13 T cell receptor beta chains originate from one sample sequenced in a study of cytomegalovirus exposure and HLA in healthy donors. PCR was performed using 60 Vbeta and 13 Jbeta primers. Method: immunoSEQ multiplex PCR; TCRdb's copy keeps in-frame clones and lacks some. The table has more than 200,000 clones, over 75% seen once. The sequenced material came from PBMCs. The receptors were sampled from a human donor in good health.

This clone was seen only once. This sequence joins TRBV7-9 and TRBJ2-7; 10 positions match TRBD1. CDR3 length: 15 amino acids. Looked up from germline, CDR1 is SEHNR and CDR2 is FQNEAQ (reference sequence). With V trimmed by 5 bases and J by 0 bases, 4 bases remained unmatched. The CDR3 loop reads CASSAGTGASYEQYF. CDR3 DNA sequence: TGTGCCAGCAGCGCCGGGACAGGGGCCTCCTACGAGCAGTACTTC.

J is TRBJ1-2 and V is TRBV9; D unresolved. V was pared by 4 bases and J by 4 bases, with 17 bases between. This CDR3 contains 15 residues. The germline V gene encodes CDR1 SGDLS and CDR2 YYNGEE. CDR3 in DNA: TGTGCCAGCAGCCCCTCCCAAACGGGTGCCTATGGCTACACCTTC. It is translated as CASSPSQTGAYGYTF.

This clone turned up a few times. This chain uses TRBV27 with TRBJ1-4, with a tentative D call TRBD1 (5 bases). Trimming removed 3 bases at V and 8 bases at J, with 13 bases between. The CDR3 is 14 residues long. From germline, CDR1 is MNHEY and CDR2 SMNVEV (reference sequence). The CDR3 loop reads CASSLEQGLEKLFF. CDR3 nucleotides: TGTGCCAGCAGTTTGGAGCAGGGTCTAGAAAAACTGTTTTTT.

This chain links TRBV5-1 with TRBJ1-2, with D unclear. CDR3 size: 14 residues. Germline V gene sequence: CDR1 SGHRS, CDR2 YFSETQ. V was cut by 4 bases and J by 0 bases, with 10 bases left in between. Written as DNA, the CDR3 is TGCGCCAGCAGCCAGACGGGAGCTAACTATGGCTACACCTTC. Amino acid sequence: CASSQTGANYGYTF.

V gene TRBV30 combines with J gene TRBJ2-1; 10 nucleotides agree with TRBD2. After removal of 3 bases from V and 6 bases from J, the junction contained 5 bases not matched to a gene. The germline V gene encodes CDR1 GTSNPN and CDR2 SVGIG (reference sequence). The CDR3 length is 14 residues. CDR3 sequence (DNA): TGTGCCTGGAGCGAAACTAGCGGGGTCAATGAGCAGTTCTTC. Residues: CAWSETSGVNEQFF.

The J gene is TRBJ2-7, the V gene TRBV2; 9 bases align to TRBD1. Per germline, CDR1 SNHLY and CDR2 FYNNEI. Losses at the gene ends were 6 bases for V and 4 bases for J; bases not matched to a gene: 7. The CDR3 length is 14 residues. This CDR3 reads CASRPGTGKYEQYF. CDR3 nucleotides: TGTGCCAGCAGGCCCGGGACAGGGAAATACGAGCAGTACTTC.

The genes are TRBV7-2 and TRBJ2-3; the match to TRBD2 covers 13 bases. The J segment lost 6 bases and the V segment lost 3 bases, leaving 3 bases of the junction unmatched. The germline V gene encodes CDR1 SGHTA and CDR2 FQGNSA. The CDR3 loop spans 15 amino acids. CDR3: CASSLGLAGLDTQYF. The CDR3 DNA sequence: TGTGCCAGCAGCTTGGGACTAGCGGGACTGGATACGCAGTATTTT.

The V call is TRBV5-6, the J call TRBJ1-2; D gene uncertain. The CDR3 extends over 12 amino acids. CDR1 is SGHDT, CDR2 YYEEEE, per germline. V lost 1 base, J lost 5 bases, and 6 bases lay in between. The CDR3 sequence is CASSLNEYGYTF. DNA for the CDR3: TGTGCCAGCAGCTTGAATGAGTATGGCTACACCTTC.

The chain recombines TRBV13 with TRBJ2-7; 7 nucleotides agree with TRBD2. The CDR3 consists of 15 residues. V was clipped by 0 bases and J by 2 bases; unmatched bases: 4. CDR1 is PRHDT and CDR2 is FYEKMQ in the germline V gene (reference sequence). The DNA of the CDR3 is TGTGCCAGCAGCTTAGGTCCAGCGGGAACCTACGAGCAGTACTTC. Encoded protein: CASSLGPAGTYEQYF.

The rearrangement links TRBV9 to TRBJ2-5, with 16 bases lining up with TRBD2. The germline CDR1 and CDR2 sequences are SGDLS and YYNGEE. This CDR3 region has 19 residues. With 2 bases clipped from V and 4 bases from J, the junction kept 11 bases outside the gene matches. The CDR3 spells CASSVGTSGRALLRETQYF. DNA of the CDR3: TGTGCCAGCAGCGTTGGGACTAGCGGGAGGGCCTTGTTGAGAGAGACCCAGTACTTC. Full variable domain (rest looked up from reference TRBV9 and TRBJ2-5): DSGVTQTPKHLITATGQRVTLRCSPRSGDLSVYWYQQSLDQGLQFLIQYYNGEERAKGNILERFSAQQFPDLHSELNLSSLELGDSALYFCASSVGTSGRALLRETQYFGPGTRLLVL.

This chain connects TRBV7-9 to TRBJ1-2; D unclear. CDR1 and CDR2 (germline): SEHNR, FQNEAQ (reference sequence). V was clipped by 5 bases and J by 8 bases, with 15 bases between them. The CDR3 loop spans 13 amino acids. For the CDR3, the DNA is TGTGCCAGCAGCGAGTCGGAGGCCGGGGGCTACACCTTC. Residues: CASSESEAGGYTF.

J is TRBJ2-7 and V is TRBV7-2, with D possibly being TRBD1 (6 bases). The CDR3 consists of 14 residues. Germline V gene data show CDR1 as SGHTA and CDR2 as FQGNSA. V lost 1 base and J lost 4, with 11 bases in between. In DNA form, the CDR3 reads TGTGCCAGCAGCTTAGGGACAGTGAAGTACGAGCAGTACTTC. Translation gives CASSLGTVKYEQYF.

This clone was recorded only once. The rearrangement links TRBV27 to TRBJ2-7; D possibly corresponds to TRBD2 (6 bases). CDR1 is MNHEY and CDR2 is SMNVEV in the germline V gene (reference sequence). CDR3 length equals 14 residues. The ends were cut back, 3 bases at V and 4 bases at J, with 13 bases in the middle. The CDR3 protein is CASSFDVGGYEQYF. CDR3 nucleotides: TGTGCCAGCAGTTTTGACGTGGGAGGATACGAGCAGTACTTC.